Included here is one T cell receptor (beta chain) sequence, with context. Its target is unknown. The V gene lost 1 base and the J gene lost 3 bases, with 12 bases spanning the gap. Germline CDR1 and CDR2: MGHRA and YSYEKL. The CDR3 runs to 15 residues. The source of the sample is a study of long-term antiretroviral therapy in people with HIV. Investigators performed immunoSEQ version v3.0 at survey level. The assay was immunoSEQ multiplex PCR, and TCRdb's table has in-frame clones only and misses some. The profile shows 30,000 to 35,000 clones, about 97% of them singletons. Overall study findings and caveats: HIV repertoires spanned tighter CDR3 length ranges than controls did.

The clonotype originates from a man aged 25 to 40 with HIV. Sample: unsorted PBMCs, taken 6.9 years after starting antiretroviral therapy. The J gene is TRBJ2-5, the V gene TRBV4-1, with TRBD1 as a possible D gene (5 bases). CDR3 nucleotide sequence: TGCGCCAGCAGCCAAGTGGGGCTGGCCGAAGAGACCCAGTACTTC. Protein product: CASSQVGLAEETQYF.